This TCR beta chain is from a study of cytotoxic CD8 clonotypes in ibrutinib-treated CLL. Study details: In all, about 11 patients were relapsed/refractory, some 14 were treatment-naive and around 17 were IGHV unmutated.

Between the trimmed V and J ends, which lost 6 bases and 3 bases, there was a span of 14 bases. Looked up from germline, CDR1 is MGHDK and CDR2 is SYGVNS. The CDR3 covers 14 residues. The table came from immunoSEQ multiplex PCR; TCRdb's copy has only in-frame clones and leaves some out. This sample has 150,000 or so clones; roughly 80% occur once, and the top ten carry around 30%. V and J are TRBV25-1 and TRBJ1-2; D may be TRBD1 (5 bases). The TCR was taken from a human donor with chronic lymphocytic leukemia. Material: PBMCs, obtained after 12 months of ibrutinib treatment. The CDR3 region is CASSPSGDHYGYTF. The DNA for the CDR3 is TGTGCCAGCAGCCCAAGCGGGGACCACTATGGCTACACCTTC.